The entry below gives a single T cell receptor beta chain sequence along with its context. The CDR3 has 11 amino acids. The V gene's germline CDR1 is SGHVS and CDR2 FQNEAQ. V dropped 4 bases and J dropped 11 bases, with 10 bases sitting between them. The sample comes from a study of blood T cell repertoires in COVID-19. Study information: Acute and convalescent COVID-19 samples came from the United States, Italy and Spain. T cells, B-cell-depleted T cells, or PBMCs supplied cDNA or gDNA.

Study processing details: Scientists estimated how many nucleated cells there were by amplifying reference gene primers. The protocol was immunoSEQ multiplex PCR, while the TCRdb copy is restricted to in-frame clones and leaves out a portion. The D gene and trimming were derived from the DNA, and the V and J assignments and clone size from that table. This table holds roughly 320,000 clones, roughly 86% found once. During active infection, Seattle patients enrolled and were then monitored through disease. The receptor comes from a woman aged 30 to 39 with COVID-19, enrolled during active disease. This rearrangement joins TRBV7-8 to TRBJ2-3, with D uncertain. The material sequenced was peripheral blood. The CDR3 protein is CASSYVSRQYF. CDR3 DNA: TGTGCCAGCAGCTATGTTTCCAGGCAGTATTTT.